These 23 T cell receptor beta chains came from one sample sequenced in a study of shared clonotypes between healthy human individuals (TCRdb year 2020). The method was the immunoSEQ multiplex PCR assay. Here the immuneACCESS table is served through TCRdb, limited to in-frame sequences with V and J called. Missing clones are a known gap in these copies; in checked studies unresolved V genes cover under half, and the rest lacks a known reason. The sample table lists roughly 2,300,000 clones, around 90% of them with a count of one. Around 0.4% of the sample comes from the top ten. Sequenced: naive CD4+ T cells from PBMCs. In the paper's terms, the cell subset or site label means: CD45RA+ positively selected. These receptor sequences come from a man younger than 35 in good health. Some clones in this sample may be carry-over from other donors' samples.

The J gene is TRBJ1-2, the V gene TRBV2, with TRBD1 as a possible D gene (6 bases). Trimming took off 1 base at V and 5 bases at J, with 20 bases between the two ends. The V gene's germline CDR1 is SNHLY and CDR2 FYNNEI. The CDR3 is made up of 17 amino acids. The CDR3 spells CASSEVGGGAPWYGYTF. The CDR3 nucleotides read TGTGCCAGCAGTGAAGTTGGGGGCGGGGCACCATGGTATGGCTACACCTTC.

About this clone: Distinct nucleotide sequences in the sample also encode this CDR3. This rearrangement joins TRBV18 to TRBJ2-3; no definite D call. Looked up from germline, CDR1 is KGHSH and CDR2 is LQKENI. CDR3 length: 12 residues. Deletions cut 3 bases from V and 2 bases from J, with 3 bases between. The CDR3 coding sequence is TGTGCCAGCTCACCGACCACAGATACGCAGTATTTT. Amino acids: CASSPTTDTQYF.

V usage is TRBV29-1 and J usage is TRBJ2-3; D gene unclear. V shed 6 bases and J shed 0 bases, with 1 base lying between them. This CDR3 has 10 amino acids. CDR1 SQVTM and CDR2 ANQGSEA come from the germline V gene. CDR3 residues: CSVSTDTQYF. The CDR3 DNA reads TGCAGCGTGAGCACAGATACGCAGTATTTT.

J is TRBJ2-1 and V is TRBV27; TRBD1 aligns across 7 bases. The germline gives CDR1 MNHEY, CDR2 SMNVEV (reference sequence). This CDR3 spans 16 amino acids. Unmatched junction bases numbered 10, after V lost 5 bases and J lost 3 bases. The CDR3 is CASSTISGTVYNEQFF. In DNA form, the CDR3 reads TGTGCCAGCAGTACAATCTCCGGGACAGTCTACAATGAGCAGTTCTTC.

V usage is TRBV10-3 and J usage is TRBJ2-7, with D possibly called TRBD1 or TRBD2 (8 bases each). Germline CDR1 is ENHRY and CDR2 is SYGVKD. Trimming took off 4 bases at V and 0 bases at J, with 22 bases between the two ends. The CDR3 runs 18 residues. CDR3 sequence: CAISGTGGSAGVSYEQYF. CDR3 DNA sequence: TGTGCCATCAGTGGTACAGGGGGATCAGCGGGAGTCTCCTACGAGCAGTACTTC.

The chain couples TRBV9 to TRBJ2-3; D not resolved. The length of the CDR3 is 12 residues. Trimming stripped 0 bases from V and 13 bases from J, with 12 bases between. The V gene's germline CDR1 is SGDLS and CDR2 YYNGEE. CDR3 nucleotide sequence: TGTGCCAGCAGCGTAGGTCCGGGTAGGAAGTATTTT. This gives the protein CASSVGPGRKYF.

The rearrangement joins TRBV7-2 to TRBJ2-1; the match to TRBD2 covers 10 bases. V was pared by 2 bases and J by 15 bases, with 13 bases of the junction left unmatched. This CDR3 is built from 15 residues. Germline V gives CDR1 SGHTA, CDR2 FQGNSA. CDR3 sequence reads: CASSLLASGGSLSFF. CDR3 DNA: TGTGCCAGCAGCTTATTAGCTAGCGGGGGATCCCTATCGTTCTTC. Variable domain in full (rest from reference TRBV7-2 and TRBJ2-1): GAGVSQSPSNKVTEKGKDVELRCDPISGHTALYWYRQSLGQGLEFLIYFQGNSAPDKSGLPSDRFSAERTGGSVSTLTIQRTQQEDSAVYLCASSLLASGGSLSFFGPGTRLTVL.

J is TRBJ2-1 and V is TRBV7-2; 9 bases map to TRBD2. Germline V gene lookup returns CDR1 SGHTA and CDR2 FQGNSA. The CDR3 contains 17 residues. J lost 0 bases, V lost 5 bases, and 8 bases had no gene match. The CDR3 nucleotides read TGTGCCAGCAGCCTCGTAGGCGGGGGGGTCTCCTACAATGAGCAGTTCTTC. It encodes CASSLVGGGVSYNEQFF. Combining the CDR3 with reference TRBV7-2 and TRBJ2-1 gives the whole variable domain GAGVSQSPSNKVTEKGKDVELRCDPISGHTALYWYRQSLGQGLEFLIYFQGNSAPDKSGLPSDRFSAERTGGSVSTLTIQRTQQEDSAVYLCASSLVGGGVSYNEQFFGPGTRLTVL.

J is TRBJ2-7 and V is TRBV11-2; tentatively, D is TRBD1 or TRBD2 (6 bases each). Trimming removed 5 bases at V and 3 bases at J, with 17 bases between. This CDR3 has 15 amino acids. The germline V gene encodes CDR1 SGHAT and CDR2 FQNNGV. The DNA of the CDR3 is TGTGCCAGCAGCCATTACACGCGGGACAACTACGAGCAGTACTTC. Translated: CASSHYTRDNYEQYF.

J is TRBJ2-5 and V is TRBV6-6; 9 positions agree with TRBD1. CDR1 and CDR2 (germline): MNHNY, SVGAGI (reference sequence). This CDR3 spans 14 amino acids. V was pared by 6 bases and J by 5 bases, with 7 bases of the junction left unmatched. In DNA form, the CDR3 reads TGTGCCAGCAGCTTTACAGGGGGCGCCGAGACCCAGTACTTC. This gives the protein CASSFTGGAETQYF.

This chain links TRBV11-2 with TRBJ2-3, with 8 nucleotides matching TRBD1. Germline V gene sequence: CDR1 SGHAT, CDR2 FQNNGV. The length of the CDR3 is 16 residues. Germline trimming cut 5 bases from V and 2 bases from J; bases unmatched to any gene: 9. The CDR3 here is CASSPQGAALTDTQYF. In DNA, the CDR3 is TGTGCCAGCAGCCCCCAGGGGGCGGCACTCACAGATACGCAGTATTTT. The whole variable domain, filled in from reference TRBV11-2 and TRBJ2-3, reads EAGVAQSPRYKIIEKRQSVAFWCNPISGHATLYWYQQILGQGPKLLIQFQNNGVVDDSQLPKDRFSAERLKGVDSTLKIQPAKLEDSAVYLCASSPQGAALTDTQYFGPGTRLTVL.

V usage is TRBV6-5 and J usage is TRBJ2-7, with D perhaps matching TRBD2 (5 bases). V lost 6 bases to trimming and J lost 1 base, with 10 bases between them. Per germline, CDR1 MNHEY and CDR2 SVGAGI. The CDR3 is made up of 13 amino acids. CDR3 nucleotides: TGTGCCAGCAGCCCTCGGGATTCCTACGAGCAGTACTTC. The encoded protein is CASSPRDSYEQYF.

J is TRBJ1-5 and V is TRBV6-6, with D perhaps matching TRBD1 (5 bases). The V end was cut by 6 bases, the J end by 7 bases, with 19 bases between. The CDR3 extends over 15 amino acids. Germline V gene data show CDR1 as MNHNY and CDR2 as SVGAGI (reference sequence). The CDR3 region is CASSWGGFGEQPQHF. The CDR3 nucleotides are TGTGCCAGCAGCTGGGGGGGGTTCGGTGAGCAGCCCCAGCATTTT.

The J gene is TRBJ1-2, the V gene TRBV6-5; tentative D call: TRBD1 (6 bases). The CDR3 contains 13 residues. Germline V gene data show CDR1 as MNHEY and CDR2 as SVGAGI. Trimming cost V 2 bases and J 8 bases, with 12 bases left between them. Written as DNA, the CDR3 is TGTGCCAGCAGTTACGACAGGTTCTCAGGCTACACCTTC. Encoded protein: CASSYDRFSGYTF.

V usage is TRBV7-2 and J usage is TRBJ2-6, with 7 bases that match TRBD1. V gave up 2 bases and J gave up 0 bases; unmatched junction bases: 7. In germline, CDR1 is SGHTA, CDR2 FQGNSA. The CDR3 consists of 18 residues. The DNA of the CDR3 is TGTGCCAGCAGCTTAACCAGCAGGGGGAGCTCTGGGGCCAACGTCCTGACTTTC. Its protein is CASSLTSRGSSGANVLTF. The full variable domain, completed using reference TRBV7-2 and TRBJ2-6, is GAGVSQSPSNKVTEKGKDVELRCDPISGHTALYWYRQSLGQGLEFLIYFQGNSAPDKSGLPSDRFSAERTGGSVSTLTIQRTQQEDSAVYLCASSLTSRGSSGANVLTFGAGSRLTVL.

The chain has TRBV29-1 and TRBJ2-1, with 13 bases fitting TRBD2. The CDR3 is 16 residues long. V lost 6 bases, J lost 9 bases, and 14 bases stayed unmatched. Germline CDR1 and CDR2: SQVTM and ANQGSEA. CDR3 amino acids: CSVGRLLAGGPGEQFF. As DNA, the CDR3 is TGCAGCGTCGGCCGATTACTAGCGGGAGGGCCGGGTGAGCAGTTCTTC.

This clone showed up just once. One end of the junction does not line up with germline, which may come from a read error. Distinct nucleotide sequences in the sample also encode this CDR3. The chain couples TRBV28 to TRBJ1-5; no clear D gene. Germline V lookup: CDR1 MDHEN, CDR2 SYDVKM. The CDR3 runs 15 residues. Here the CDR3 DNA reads TGCGCCAGCACTACCCCTTCGGTAGGCAATCAGCCCCAGCATTTT. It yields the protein CASTTPSVGNQPQHF.

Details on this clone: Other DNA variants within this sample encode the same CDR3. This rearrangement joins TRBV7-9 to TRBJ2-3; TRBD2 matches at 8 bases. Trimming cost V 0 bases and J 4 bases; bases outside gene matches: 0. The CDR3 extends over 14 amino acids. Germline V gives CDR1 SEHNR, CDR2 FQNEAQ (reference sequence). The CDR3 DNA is TGTGCCAGCAGCTTAGCCGGGGGGGCAGATACGCAGTATTTT. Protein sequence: CASSLAGGADTQYF.

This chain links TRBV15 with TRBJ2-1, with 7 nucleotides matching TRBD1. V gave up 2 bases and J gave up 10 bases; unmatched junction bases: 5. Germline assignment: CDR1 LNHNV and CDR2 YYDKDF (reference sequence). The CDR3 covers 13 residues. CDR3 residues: CATSRRGGNEQFF. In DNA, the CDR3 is TGTGCCACCAGCAGAAGAGGGGGCAACGAGCAGTTCTTC.

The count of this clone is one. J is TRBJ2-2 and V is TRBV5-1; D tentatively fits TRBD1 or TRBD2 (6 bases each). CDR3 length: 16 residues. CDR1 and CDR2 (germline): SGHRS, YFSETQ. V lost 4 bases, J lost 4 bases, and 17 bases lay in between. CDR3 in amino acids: CASSPAPRGPTGELFF. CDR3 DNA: TGCGCCAGCAGCCCCGCCCCCCGGGGGCCCACCGGGGAGCTGTTTTTT.

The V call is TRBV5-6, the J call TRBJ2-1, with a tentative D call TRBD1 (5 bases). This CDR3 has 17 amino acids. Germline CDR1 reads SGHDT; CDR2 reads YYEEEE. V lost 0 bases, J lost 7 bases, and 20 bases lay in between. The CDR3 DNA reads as TGTGCCAGCAGCTTGGTGCTTCGGACACCGAAACTGAATGAGCAGTTCTTC. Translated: CASSLVLRTPKLNEQFF.

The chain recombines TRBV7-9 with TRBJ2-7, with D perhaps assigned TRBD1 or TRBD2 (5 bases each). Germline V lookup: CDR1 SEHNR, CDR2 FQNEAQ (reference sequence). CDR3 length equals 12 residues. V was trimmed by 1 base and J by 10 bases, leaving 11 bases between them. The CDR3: CASSLVVRGQYF. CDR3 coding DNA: TGTGCCAGCAGCTTAGTCGTGAGGGGACAGTACTTC.

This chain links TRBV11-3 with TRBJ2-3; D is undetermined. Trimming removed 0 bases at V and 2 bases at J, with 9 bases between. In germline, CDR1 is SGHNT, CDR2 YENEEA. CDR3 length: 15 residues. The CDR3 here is CASSLDGLDTDTQYF. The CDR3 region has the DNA TGTGCCAGCAGCTTAGACGGGCTAGACACAGATACGCAGTATTTT.